This T cell receptor beta chain was captured by sequencing in a study of cytomegalovirus exposure and HLA in healthy donors. The overall study: There were just under 400 genotyped donors. Of these, 81% fell in the genetic ancestry cluster associated with self-reported Caucasian donors.

Concerning this clone: Its antigen is still unknown.

Notes on the study in general: Further analysis was carried out later, and it showed several of the most significant clusters appearing linked to common viral pathogens.

With V trimmed by 8 bases and J by 5 bases, 11 bases remained unmatched. CDR1 LNHDA and CDR2 SQIVND come from the germline V gene (reference sequence). The CDR3 loop spans 15 amino acids. The PCR used 60 Vbeta and 13 Jbeta primers. Measured with immunoSEQ multiplex PCR; TCRdb has only the in-frame clones, and not every one. The sample has 150,000 to 200,000 clones; approximately 83% are singletons. The chain is built from TRBV19 and TRBJ2-2, with 7 bases aligning to TRBD1. The sample comprised PBMCs. The receptor was derived from a man between 18 and 29 years old in good health and CMV-seropositive. The DNA for the CDR3 is TGTGCCAGTGAGTTGCAGGGGGATTTTACCGGGGAGCTGTTTTTT. Translating it yields CASELQGDFTGELFF.